This record looks at one T cell receptor (beta chain) sequence and its context. This entry comes from a study of control samples from healthy donors and cancer patients. Germline V gene data show CDR1 as DFQATT and CDR2 as SNEGSKA (reference sequence). The V end was cut by 3 bases, the J end by 16 bases, with 7 bases between. This CDR3 contains 8 residues. The repertoire was sequenced with immunoSEQ multiplex PCR; TCRdb's copy has only in-frame clones and lacks some. The sample includes around 120,000 clones, more than 85% of them seen just once. The TCR comes from a man aged 25-45 years in good health. The V gene is TRBV20-1, the J gene TRBJ2-4; D not resolved. Specimen: blood. The DNA of the CDR3 is TGCAGTGCTAGGAGTCACTACTTC. Protein: CSARSHYF.